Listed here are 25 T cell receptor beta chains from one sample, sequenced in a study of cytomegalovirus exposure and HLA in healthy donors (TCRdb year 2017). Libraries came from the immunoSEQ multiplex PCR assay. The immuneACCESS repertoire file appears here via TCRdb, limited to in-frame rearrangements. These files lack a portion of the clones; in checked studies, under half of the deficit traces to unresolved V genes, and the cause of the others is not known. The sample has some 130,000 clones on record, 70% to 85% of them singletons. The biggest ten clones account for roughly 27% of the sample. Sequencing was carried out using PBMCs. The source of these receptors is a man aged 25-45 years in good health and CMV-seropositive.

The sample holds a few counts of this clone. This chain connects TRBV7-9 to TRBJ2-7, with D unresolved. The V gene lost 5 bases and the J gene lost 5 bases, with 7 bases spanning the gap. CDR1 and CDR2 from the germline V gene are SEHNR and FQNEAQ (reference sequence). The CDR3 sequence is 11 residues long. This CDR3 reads CASSPYDEQYF. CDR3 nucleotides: TGTGCCAGCAGCCCCTATGACGAGCAGTACTTC.

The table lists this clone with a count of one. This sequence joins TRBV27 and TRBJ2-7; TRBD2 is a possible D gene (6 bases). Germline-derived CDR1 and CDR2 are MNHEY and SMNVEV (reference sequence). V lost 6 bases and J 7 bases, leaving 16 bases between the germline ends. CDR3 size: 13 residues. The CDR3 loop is CASRPSGGLEQYF. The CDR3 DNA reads TGTGCCAGCAGGCCATCTGGAGGGTTGGAGCAGTACTTC.

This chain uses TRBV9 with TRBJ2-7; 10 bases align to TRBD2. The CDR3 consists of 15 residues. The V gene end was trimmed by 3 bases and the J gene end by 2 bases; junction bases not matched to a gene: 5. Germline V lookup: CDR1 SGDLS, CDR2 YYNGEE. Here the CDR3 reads CASSAGTSVAYEQYF. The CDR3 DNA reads TGTGCCAGCAGCGCAGGGACTAGCGTCGCCTACGAGCAGTACTTC.

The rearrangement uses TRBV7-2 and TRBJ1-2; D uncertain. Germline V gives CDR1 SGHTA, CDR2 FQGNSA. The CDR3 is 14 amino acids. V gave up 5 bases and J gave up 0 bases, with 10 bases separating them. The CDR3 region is CASSPGEANYGYTF. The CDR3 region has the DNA TGTGCCAGCAGCCCCGGGGAGGCTAACTATGGCTACACCTTC.

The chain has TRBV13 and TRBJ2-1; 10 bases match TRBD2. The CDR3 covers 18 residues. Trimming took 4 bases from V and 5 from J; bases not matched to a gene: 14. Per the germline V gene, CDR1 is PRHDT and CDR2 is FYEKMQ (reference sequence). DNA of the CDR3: TGTGCCAGCAGCTCTCAGGAAAATAAACTAGCGGGAAACAATGAGCAGTTCTTC. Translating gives CASSSQENKLAGNNEQFF.

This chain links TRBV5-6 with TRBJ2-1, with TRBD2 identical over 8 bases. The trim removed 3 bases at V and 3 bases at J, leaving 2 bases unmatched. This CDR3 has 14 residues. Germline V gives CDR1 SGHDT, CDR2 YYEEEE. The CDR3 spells CASSYSGDYNEQFF. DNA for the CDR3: TGTGCCAGCAGCTATAGCGGGGACTACAATGAGCAGTTCTTC.

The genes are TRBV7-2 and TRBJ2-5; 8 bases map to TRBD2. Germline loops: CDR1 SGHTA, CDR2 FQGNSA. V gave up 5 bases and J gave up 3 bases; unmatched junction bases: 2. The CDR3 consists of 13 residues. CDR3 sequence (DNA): TGTGCCAGCAGCCGTAGCGGGAAAGAGACCCAGTACTTC. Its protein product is CASSRSGKETQYF.

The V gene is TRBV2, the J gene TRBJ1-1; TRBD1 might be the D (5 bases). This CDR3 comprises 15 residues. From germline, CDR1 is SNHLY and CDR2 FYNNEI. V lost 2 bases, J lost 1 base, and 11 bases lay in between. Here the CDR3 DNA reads TGTGCCAGCAGTGAATGGGGGGAGGGGAACACTGAAGCTTTCTTT. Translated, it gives CASSEWGEGNTEAFF.

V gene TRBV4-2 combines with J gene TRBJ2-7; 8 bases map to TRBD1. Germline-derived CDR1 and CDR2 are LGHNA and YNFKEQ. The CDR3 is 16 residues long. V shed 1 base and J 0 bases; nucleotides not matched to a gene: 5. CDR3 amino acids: CASSQGTGTDSYEQYF. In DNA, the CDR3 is TGTGCCAGCAGCCAAGGGACAGGGACCGACTCCTACGAGCAGTACTTC.

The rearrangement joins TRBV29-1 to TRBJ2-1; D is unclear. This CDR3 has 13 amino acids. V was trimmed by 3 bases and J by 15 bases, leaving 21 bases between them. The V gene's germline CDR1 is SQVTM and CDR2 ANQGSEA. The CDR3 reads CSVDEPGSPFPFF. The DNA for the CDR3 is TGCAGCGTTGATGAACCAGGTAGTCCCTTCCCGTTCTTC.

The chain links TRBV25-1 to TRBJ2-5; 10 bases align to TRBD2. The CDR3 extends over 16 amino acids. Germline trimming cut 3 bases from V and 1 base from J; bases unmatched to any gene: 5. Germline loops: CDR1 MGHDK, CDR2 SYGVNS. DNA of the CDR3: TGTGCCAGCAGTGAGCTTTCTAGCGGGGGCCAAGAGACCCAGTACTTC. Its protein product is CASSELSSGGQETQYF. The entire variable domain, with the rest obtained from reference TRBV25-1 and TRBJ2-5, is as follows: EADIYQTPRYLVIGTGKKITLECSQTMGHDKMYWYQQDPGMELHLIHYSYGVNSTEKGDLSSESTVSRIRTEHFPLTLESARPSHTSQYLCASSELSSGGQETQYFGPGTRLLVL.

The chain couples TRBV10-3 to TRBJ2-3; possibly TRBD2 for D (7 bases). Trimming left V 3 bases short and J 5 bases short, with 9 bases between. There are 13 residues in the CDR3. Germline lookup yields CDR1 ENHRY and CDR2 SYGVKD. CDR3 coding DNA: TGTGCCATCAGTGAAGGGGGGGAAGATACGCAGTATTTT. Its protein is CAISEGGEDTQYF.

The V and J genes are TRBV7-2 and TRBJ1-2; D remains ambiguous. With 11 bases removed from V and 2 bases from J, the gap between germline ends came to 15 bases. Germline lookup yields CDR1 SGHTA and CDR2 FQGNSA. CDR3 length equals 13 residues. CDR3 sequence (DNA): TGTGCCCACGCGAGGCCCCAGAACTATGGCTACACCTTC. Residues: CAHARPQNYGYTF. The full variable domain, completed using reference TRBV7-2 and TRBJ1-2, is GAGVSQSPSNKVTEKGKDVELRCDPISGHTALYWYRQSLGQGLEFLIYFQGNSAPDKSGLPSDRFSAERTGGSVSTLTIQRTQQEDSAVYLCAHARPQNYGYTFGSGTRLTVV.

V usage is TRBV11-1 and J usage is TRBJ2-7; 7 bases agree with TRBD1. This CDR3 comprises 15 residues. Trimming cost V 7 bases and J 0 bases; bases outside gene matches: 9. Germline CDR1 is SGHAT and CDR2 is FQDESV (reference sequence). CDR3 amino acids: CASTSSGGTSYEQYF. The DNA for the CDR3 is TGTGCCAGCACCTCCTCAGGGGGAACCTCCTACGAGCAGTACTTC.

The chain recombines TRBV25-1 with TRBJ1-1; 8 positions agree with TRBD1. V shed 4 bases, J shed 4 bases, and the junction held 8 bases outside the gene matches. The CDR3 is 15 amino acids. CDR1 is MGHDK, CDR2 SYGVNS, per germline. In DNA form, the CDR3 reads TGTGCCAGCAGTGGGGCCAGGGGGCGCGTCACTGAAGCTTTCTTT. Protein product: CASSGARGRVTEAFF. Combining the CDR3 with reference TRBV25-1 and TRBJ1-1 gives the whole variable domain EADIYQTPRYLVIGTGKKITLECSQTMGHDKMYWYQQDPGMELHLIHYSYGVNSTEKGDLSSESTVSRIRTEHFPLTLESARPSHTSQYLCASSGARGRVTEAFFGQGTRLTVV.

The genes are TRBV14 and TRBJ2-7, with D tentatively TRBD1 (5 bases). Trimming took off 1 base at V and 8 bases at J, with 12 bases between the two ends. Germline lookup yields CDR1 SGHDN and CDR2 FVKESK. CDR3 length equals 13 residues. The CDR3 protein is CASSQGARVQQYF. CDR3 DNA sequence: TGTGCCAGCAGCCAAGGGGCCAGGGTACAGCAGTACTTC.

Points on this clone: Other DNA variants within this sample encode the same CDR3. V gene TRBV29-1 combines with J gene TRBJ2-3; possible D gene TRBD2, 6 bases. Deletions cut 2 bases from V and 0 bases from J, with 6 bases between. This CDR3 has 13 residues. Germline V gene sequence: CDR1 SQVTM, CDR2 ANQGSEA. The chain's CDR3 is CSVESGSTDTQYF. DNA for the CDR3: TGCAGCGTTGAAAGCGGGAGCACAGATACGCAGTATTTT.

The CDR3 DNA is TGTGCCAGCGGACGCGCTCCCGGGACAACTCTTGTGGCCAATGAGCAGTTCTTC. Protein product: CASGRAPGTTLVANEQFF. V gene TRBV7-9 combines with J gene TRBJ2-1, with a weak D call TRBD1 (6 bases). Trimming took off 8 bases at V and 6 bases at J, with 29 bases between the two ends. The CDR3 is 18 residues long. Germline CDR1 reads SEHNR; CDR2 reads FQNEAQ (reference sequence).

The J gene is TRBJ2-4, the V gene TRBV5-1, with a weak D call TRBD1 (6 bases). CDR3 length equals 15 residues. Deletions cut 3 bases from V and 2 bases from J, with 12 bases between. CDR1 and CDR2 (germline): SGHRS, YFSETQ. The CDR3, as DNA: TGCGCCAGCAGCTCCGAACAGGGATCCAAAAACATTCAGTACTTC. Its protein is CASSSEQGSKNIQYF. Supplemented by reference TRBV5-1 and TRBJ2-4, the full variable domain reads KAGVTQTPRYLIKTRGQQVTLSCSPISGHRSVSWYQQTPGQGLQFLFEYFSETQRNKGNFPGRFSGRQFSNSRSEMNVSTLELGDSALYLCASSSEQGSKNIQYFGAGTRLSVL.

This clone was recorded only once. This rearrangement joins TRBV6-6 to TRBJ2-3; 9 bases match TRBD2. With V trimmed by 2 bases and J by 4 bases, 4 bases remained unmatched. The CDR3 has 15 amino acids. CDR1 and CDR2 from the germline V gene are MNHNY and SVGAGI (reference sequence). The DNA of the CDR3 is TGTGCCAGCAGTTACGCGGGGGGGCTTGCAGATACGCAGTATTTT. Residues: CASSYAGGLADTQYF.

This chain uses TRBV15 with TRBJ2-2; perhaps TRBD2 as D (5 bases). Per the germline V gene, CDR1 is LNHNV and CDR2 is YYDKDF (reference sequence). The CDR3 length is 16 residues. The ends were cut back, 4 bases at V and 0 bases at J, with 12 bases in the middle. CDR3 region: CATSNGVKSNTGELFF. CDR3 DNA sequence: TGTGCCACCAGCAACGGGGTAAAATCGAACACCGGGGAGCTGTTTTTT.

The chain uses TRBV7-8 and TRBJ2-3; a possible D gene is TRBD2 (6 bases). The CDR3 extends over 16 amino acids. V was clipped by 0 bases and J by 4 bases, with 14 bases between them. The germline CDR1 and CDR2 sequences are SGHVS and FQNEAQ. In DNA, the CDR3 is TGTGCCAGCAGCTTAGCGATGGTAGCGGTCCCAGATACGCAGTATTTT. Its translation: CASSLAMVAVPDTQYF.

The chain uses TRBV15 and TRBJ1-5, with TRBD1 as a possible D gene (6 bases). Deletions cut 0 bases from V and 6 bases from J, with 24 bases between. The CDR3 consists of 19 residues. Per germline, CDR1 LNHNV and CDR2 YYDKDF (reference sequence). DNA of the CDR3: TGTGCCACCAGCAGAGATAATGACGATCGGGGGGGGCGCCGTCAGCCCCAGCATTTT. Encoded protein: CATSRDNDDRGGRRQPQHF.

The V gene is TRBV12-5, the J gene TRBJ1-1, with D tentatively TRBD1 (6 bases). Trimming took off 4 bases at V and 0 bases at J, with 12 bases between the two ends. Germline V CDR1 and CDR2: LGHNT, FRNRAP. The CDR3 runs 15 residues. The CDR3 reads CASGYVTGMNTEAFF. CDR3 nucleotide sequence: TGTGCTAGTGGTTATGTTACAGGGATGAACACTGAAGCTTTCTTT. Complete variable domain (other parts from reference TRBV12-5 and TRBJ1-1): DARVTQTPRHKVTEMGQEVTMRCQPILGHNTVFWYRQTMMQGLELLAYFRNRAPLDDSGMPKDRFSAEMPDATLATLKIQPSEPRDSAVYFCASGYVTGMNTEAFFGQGTRLTVV.

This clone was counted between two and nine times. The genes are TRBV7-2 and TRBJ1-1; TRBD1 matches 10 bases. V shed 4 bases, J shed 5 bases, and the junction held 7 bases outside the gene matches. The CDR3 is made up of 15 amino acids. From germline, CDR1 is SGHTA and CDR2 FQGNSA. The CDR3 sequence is CASSSVWTGGTEAFF. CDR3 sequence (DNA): TGTGCCAGCAGCTCAGTATGGACAGGGGGGACTGAAGCTTTCTTT.